This TCR beta chain was recovered during a study of control samples from healthy donors and cancer patients. Profiling relied on immunoSEQ multiplex PCR, and the TCRdb table lists in-frame clones only, not all of them. The table shows around 140,000 clones, with under 90% occurring only once. Trimming removed 1 base from V and 2 bases from J; junction bases left unmatched: 4. Per the germline V gene, CDR1 is SNHLY and CDR2 is FYNNEI. The CDR3 runs to 16 residues. The sample comprised PBMCs. The chain has TRBV2 and TRBJ2-1, with 8 bases lining up with TRBD1. This TCR was sampled from a man between 50 and 59 years old with head and neck cancer. CDR3 residues: CASSEERTGTYNEQFF. CDR3 coding DNA: TGTGCCAGCAGTGAAGAGAGGACAGGGACCTACAATGAGCAGTTCTTC.